What follows are 7 T cell receptor beta chains derived from one specimen sequenced in a study of long-term antiretroviral therapy in people with HIV. An immunoSEQ assay, version v3.0, was performed at survey level. Profiled with immunoSEQ multiplex PCR; TCRdb holds only in-frame clones, not every one. Seen here are approximately 24,000 clones, just over 85% observed once, and the top ten hold 5.3%. Sequencing used unsorted PBMCs, obtained more than 4.3 years after starting antiretroviral therapy. All receptors come from a man aged 25-40 years with HIV.

V is TRBV28 and J is TRBJ1-5; D not certain. Germline V gives CDR1 MDHEN, CDR2 SYDVKM. This CDR3 has 13 amino acids. V dropped 7 bases and J dropped 5 bases, with 12 bases sitting between them. The CDR3 sequence is CASTSGWDQPQHF. In DNA form, the CDR3 reads TGTGCCAGCACCTCTGGTTGGGATCAGCCCCAGCATTTT.

The gene calls are TRBV5-1 and TRBJ2-1, with D tentatively TRBD1 (5 bases). CDR1 is SGHRS and CDR2 is YFSETQ in the germline V gene. V lost 0 bases, J lost 5 bases, and 21 bases lay in between. The CDR3 is 18 residues long. In nucleotides, the CDR3 is TGCGCCAGCAGCTTGGTGTTAGGGCCAGGGCAAGGGAACAATGAGCAGTTCTTC. Residues: CASSLVLGPGQGNNEQFF.

The gene calls are TRBV27 and TRBJ1-5; no clear D. Germline V CDR1 and CDR2: MNHEY, SMNVEV (reference sequence). The CDR3 consists of 16 residues. CDR3 protein: CPPQPPAPKVNQPQHF. DNA of the CDR3: TGTCCGCCCCAGCCTCCCGCGCCCAAAGTCAATCAGCCCCAGCATTTT.

V usage is TRBV10-1 and J usage is TRBJ2-2; no clear D. There are 13 residues in the CDR3. In germline, CDR1 is WNHNN, CDR2 SYGVQD (reference sequence). The V end lost 4 bases, the J end lost 4 bases, and 7 bases lay between the germline ends. DNA of the CDR3: TGCGCCAGCAGTGTTAGGTCCACCGGGGAGCTGTTTTTT. Its translation is CASSVRSTGELFF.

The rearrangement links TRBV6-1 to TRBJ1-2; a weak D match, TRBD1 (5 bases). The CDR3 is made up of 15 amino acids. Trimming removed 6 bases at V and 4 bases at J, with 18 bases between. Germline lookup yields CDR1 MNHNS and CDR2 SASEGT. This CDR3 reads CASRVMGGMGYGYTF. The CDR3 DNA is TGTGCCAGCAGGGTAATGGGGGGAATGGGCTATGGCTACACCTTC.

V and J are TRBV6-4 and TRBJ2-1; possibly TRBD1 or TRBD2 for D (5 bases each). Germline-derived CDR1 and CDR2 are MRHNA and SNTAGT. CDR3 length: 13 amino acids. Between the trimmed V and J ends, which lost 9 bases and 9 bases, there was a span of 18 bases. In DNA form, the CDR3 reads TGTGCCAGTGCCGGGACCTCGGAAGGTGAGCAGTTCTTC. Protein product: CASAGTSEGEQFF.

The chain couples TRBV19 to TRBJ1-1; the D gene is possibly TRBD1 (5 bases). Germline V gene sequence: CDR1 LNHDA, CDR2 SQIVND (reference sequence). V lost 3 bases to trimming and J lost 2 bases, with 16 bases between them. CDR3 length: 16 amino acids. The CDR3 sequence is CASSIGGWEFNTEAFF. CDR3 nucleotides: TGTGCCAGTAGTATCGGGGGGTGGGAATTCAACACTGAAGCTTTCTTT.